Below are 12 T cell receptor beta chains sequenced from a single sample in a study of T cells in Graves' hyperthyroidism and ophthalmopathy. TCR beta CDR3 regions were amplified from RNA transcripts. TCR CDR3 underwent first-round RT-PCR with the HTBI primer set. MiXCR was run by TCRdb on the multiplex PCR reads, yielding one entry per CDR3 protein. The sample has approximately 350,000 distinct CDR3 sequences; around 15% are singletons. The sample taken for sequencing was blood. These receptor sequences come from a woman between 55 and 75 years old with Graves' ophthalmopathy.

The table lists this clonotype with many counts. J is TRBJ2-7 and V is TRBV18; D not certain. CDR1 and CDR2 (germline): KGHSH, LQKENI. Trimming removed 3 bases from V and 0 bases from J, with 6 bases in between. This CDR3 is built from 13 residues. The CDR3 reads CASSPSNSYEQYF. The CDR3 DNA sequence: TGTGCCAGCTCACCCTCCAACTCCTACGAGCAGTACTTC.

This clonotype was observed a few times. The rearrangement links TRBV5-1 to TRBJ2-1; TRBD1 matches at 8 bases. There are 15 residues in the CDR3. The V segment lost 5 bases and the J segment 4 bases; nucleotides outside the gene matches: 8. Germline CDR1 SGHRS, CDR2 YFSETQ. CDR3 in amino acids: CASRIQGVPYNEQFF. The CDR3 DNA sequence: TGCGCCAGCAGAATACAGGGGGTACCTTACAATGAGCAGTTCTTC.

The table lists this clonotype with many counts. The chain links TRBV7-9 to TRBJ2-7, with 7 bases identical to TRBD2. The V gene end was trimmed by 6 bases and the J gene end by 0 bases; junction bases not matched to a gene: 8. Germline CDR1 and CDR2: SEHNR and FQNEAQ (reference sequence). The CDR3 covers 15 residues. The CDR3 region has the DNA TGTGCCAGCAGAATAGGCGGGAGCCTCTCCTACGAGCAGTACTTC. This encodes CASRIGGSLSYEQYF.

The chain uses TRBV6-2 or TRBV6-3 and TRBJ1-5, with D tentatively TRBD1 (6 bases). Germline-derived CDR1 and CDR2 are MNHEY and SVGEGT. V lost 8 bases to trimming and J lost 2 bases, with 10 bases between them. The CDR3 sequence is 13 residues long. The DNA for the CDR3 is TGTGCCAGCCGGGGGGCAGGCAATCAGCCCCAGCATTTT. It translates to CASRGAGNQPQHF.

A note on this clonotype: A much larger clone lies one base from this, so it may be a read error. The V call is TRBV12-3 or TRBV12-4, the J call TRBJ2-3, with D hard to call. The CDR3 spans 16 residues. As DNA, the CDR3 is TGTGCCGGCAGTTTGGATAAGTTTTTGGTTACAGATACGCAGTATTTT. Amino acids: CAGSLDKFLVTDTQYF.

This clonotype was seen a handful of times. V gene TRBV5-8 combines with J gene TRBJ2-2; tentative D call: TRBD2 (7 bases). Looked up from germline, CDR1 is SGHTS and CDR2 is YDEGEE. V was cut by 0 bases and J by 4 bases, with 13 bases left in between. The CDR3 consists of 16 residues. The CDR3 DNA sequence: TGTGCCAGCAGCTTGGCTGGGGGGGCGCGCACCGGGGAGCTGTTTTTT. Translated, it gives CASSLAGGARTGELFF.

This clonotype showed up many times. The rearrangement uses TRBV27 and TRBJ2-7; 11 bases are a match to TRBD2. Germline V lookup: CDR1 MNHEY, CDR2 SMNVEV (reference sequence). The CDR3 is 17 amino acids. The ends lost 1 base at V and 8 bases at J; junction bases unmatched: 13. The CDR3 DNA reads TGTGCCAGCAGTTTATATTTCTCATTAGCGGGAGGGCTTCAGCAGTACTTC. Protein product: CASSLYFSLAGGLQQYF.

A few counts support this clonotype. The chain couples TRBV25-1 to TRBJ2-7; D is perhaps TRBD1 (6 bases). Germline V gives CDR1 MGHDK, CDR2 SYGVNS. V was clipped by 10 bases and J by 3 bases, with 19 bases between them. This CDR3 region has 14 residues. The chain's CDR3 is CAIEGGSADYEQYF. Written as DNA, the CDR3 is TGTGCCATCGAAGGGGGTAGCGCCGACTACGAGCAGTACTTC.

There are many counts of this clonotype. The chain recombines TRBV28 with TRBJ1-1; the D is unclear. CDR1 is MDHEN, CDR2 SYDVKM, per germline. The CDR3 extends over 14 amino acids. V was clipped by 6 bases and J by 1 base, with 12 bases between them. The CDR3 DNA reads as TGTGCCAGCAGCATCCACAGTTCGAACACTGAAGCTTTCTTT. It specifies CASSIHSSNTEAFF. The entire variable domain, with the rest obtained from reference TRBV28 and TRBJ1-1, is as follows: DVKVTQSSRYLVKRTGEKVFLECVQDMDHENMFWYRQDPGLGLRLIYFSYDVKMKEKGDIPEGYSVSREKKERFSLILESASTNQTSMYLCASSIHSSNTEAFFGQGTRLTVV.

J is TRBJ2-1 and V is TRBV5-4; TRBD2 aligns across 10 bases. This CDR3 contains 15 residues. Germline loops: CDR1 SGHNT, CDR2 YYREEE (reference sequence). The V and J ends lost 4 bases and 5 bases, in that order; junction bases with no gene match: 6. This chain's CDR3 is CASSPTSGANNEQFF. The CDR3 DNA is TGTGCCAGCAGCCCAACTAGCGGGGCTAACAATGAGCAGTTCTTC.

The chain is built from TRBV27 and TRBJ1-5, with D unclear. The V end was cut by 0 bases, the J end by 5 bases, with 8 bases between. The V gene's germline CDR1 is MNHEY and CDR2 SMNVEV (reference sequence). The CDR3 is 14 amino acids. CDR3 loop: CASSLSPFDQPQHF. The CDR3 bases are TGTGCCAGCAGTTTATCCCCGTTTGATCAGCCCCAGCATTTT.

This clonotype was found a few times. The rearrangement joins TRBV29-1 to TRBJ1-1; D not certain. Trimming shortened V by 7 bases and J by 0 bases, and 15 bases separated the two germline ends. The CDR3 has 14 residues. The germline gives CDR1 SQVTM, CDR2 ANQGSEA. In DNA form, the CDR3 reads TGCAGCGCCCGGGCCTTAGGCATGAACACTGAAGCTTTCTTT. Its protein product is CSARALGMNTEAFF.